This T cell receptor (beta chain) was found in a study of blood T cell repertoires in COVID-19. CDR3 length: 21 amino acids. Germline lookup yields CDR1 MNHNY and CDR2 SVGAGI (reference sequence). V lost 6 bases and J lost 0, with 27 bases in between. This clone turned up a few times. In the study's own analysis: Reference gene primer amplification in the assay estimated nucleated cell counts. Produced via immunoSEQ multiplex PCR; TCRdb's table is partial and in-frame only. The V and J calls and clone size come from that table; D and trimming were worked out from the DNA. The repertoire includes more than 150,000 clones, roughly 79% of them detected once, and around 16% sits in the top ten.

The V call is TRBV6-6, the J call TRBJ2-6; a possible D gene is TRBD1 (6 bases). This receptor was taken from a man aged 60 to 75 with active or convalescent COVID-19. The sequencing input was peripheral blood. DNA of the CDR3: TGTGCCAGCAGCCCAGACAGGATAACCCCCTGGGTGGCCTCTGGGGCCAACGTCCTGACTTTC. Translating it yields CASSPDRITPWVASGANVLTF.